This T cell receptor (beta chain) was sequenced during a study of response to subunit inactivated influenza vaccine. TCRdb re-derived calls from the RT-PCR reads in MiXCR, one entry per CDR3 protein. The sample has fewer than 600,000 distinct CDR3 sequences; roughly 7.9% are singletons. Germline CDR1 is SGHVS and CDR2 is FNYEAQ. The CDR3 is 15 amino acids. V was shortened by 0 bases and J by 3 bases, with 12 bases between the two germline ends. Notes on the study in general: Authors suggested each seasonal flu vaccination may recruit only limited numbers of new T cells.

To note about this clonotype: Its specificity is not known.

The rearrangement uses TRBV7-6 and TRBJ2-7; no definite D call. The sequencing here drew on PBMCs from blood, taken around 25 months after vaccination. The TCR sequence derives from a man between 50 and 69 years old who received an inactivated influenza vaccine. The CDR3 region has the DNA TGTGCCAGCAGCTTAGCGCACACAAAGGACTACGAGCAGTACTTC. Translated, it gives CASSLAHTKDYEQYF.